The 28 T cell receptor beta chains given below trace back to one sample, sequenced in a study of CD8 T cells in Susac syndrome. Random hexamers were used to reverse transcribe the RNA input (about 0.5 to 1 ug). TCRdb re-derived calls from the immunoSEQ multiplex PCR reads in MiXCR, one entry per CDR3 protein. The table has more than 95,000 distinct CDR3 sequences, about 95% seen once. The sequencing sample was made of CD8+ T cells from PBMCs. All receptors derive from a human donor with Susac syndrome.

The CDR3 region has the DNA TGTGCCAGCAGCGTCCGGGACAGTGGAAACACCATATATTTT. Its protein product is CASSVRDSGNTIYF. J is TRBJ1-3 and V is TRBV9, with TRBD1 matching 7 bases. CDR3 length: 14 residues. Germline CDR1 and CDR2: SGDLS and YYNGEE. The ends lost 2 bases at V and 3 bases at J; junction bases unmatched: 2. Full variable domain (rest looked up from reference TRBV9 and TRBJ1-3): DSGVTQTPKHLITATGQRVTLRCSPRSGDLSVYWYQQSLDQGLQFLIQYYNGEERAKGNILERFSAQQFPDLHSELNLSSLELGDSALYFCASSVRDSGNTIYFGEGSWLTVV.

The rearrangement joins TRBV12-3 or TRBV12-4 to TRBJ2-1; 11 nucleotides line up with TRBD2. The CDR3 has 17 residues. Trimming at V came to 1 base and at J to 8 bases, leaving 10 bases not matched to a gene. For the CDR3, the DNA is TGTGCCAGCAGTTTAGATACTAGCGGGGGCCAGATGGATGAGCAGTTCTTC. It encodes CASSLDTSGGQMDEQFF.

V is TRBV11-2 and J is TRBJ2-1, with D possibly matching TRBD2 (5 bases). Germline CDR1 is SGHAT and CDR2 is FQNNGV. The length of the CDR3 is 20 residues. The V gene lost 3 bases and the J gene lost 0 bases, with 24 bases spanning the gap. CDR3 in amino acids: CASSFFPPGVKASSYNEQFF. For the CDR3, the DNA is TGTGCCAGCAGCTTTTTCCCCCCCGGGGTAAAGGCCAGCTCCTACAATGAGCAGTTCTTC.

The chain carries TRBV29-1 and TRBJ2-7; no definite D call. Trimming left V 4 bases short and J 3 bases short, with 10 bases between. The CDR3 consists of 12 residues. Germline CDR1 is SQVTM and CDR2 is ANQGSEA. CDR3 region: CSVAGTRYEQYF. As DNA, the CDR3 is TGCAGCGTTGCTGGCACTCGCTACGAGCAGTACTTC.

The chain links TRBV30 to TRBJ1-2, with 10 nucleotides matching TRBD1. After removal of 0 bases from V and 7 bases from J, the junction contained 2 bases not matched to a gene. This CDR3 region has 13 residues. The germline V gene has CDR1 GTSNPN and CDR2 SVGIG (reference sequence). The CDR3 region has the DNA TGTGCCTGGAGTGTAGGGACAGGGGCTGGCTACACCTTC. Its protein is CAWSVGTGAGYTF. The variable domain in full, completed from reference TRBV30 and TRBJ1-2, reads SQTIHQWPATLVQPVGSPLSLECTVEGTSNPNLYWYRQAAGRGLQLLFYSVGIGQISSEVPQNLSASRPQDRQFILSSKKLLLSDSGFYLCAWSVGTGAGYTFGSGTRLTVV.

The chain is built from TRBV4-1 and TRBJ1-2; D is unresolved. The CDR3 covers 11 residues. Germline values: CDR1 MGHRA, CDR2 YSYEKL. Deletions cut 1 base from V and 10 bases from J, with 7 bases between. In DNA form, the CDR3 reads TGCGCCAGCAGCCAAGTTGGGTACTACACCTTC. Protein product: CASSQVGYYTF.

V usage is TRBV14 and J usage is TRBJ2-5; 10 bases agree with TRBD2. Looked up from germline, CDR1 is SGHDN and CDR2 is FVKESK. The CDR3 covers 15 residues. V lost 3 bases to trimming and J lost 4 bases; unmatched junction nucleotides: 5. CDR3 coding DNA: TGTGCCAGCAGCCACAACCGACTAGCGGGAGAGACCCAGTACTTC. Its protein is CASSHNRLAGETQYF.

The DNA for the CDR3 is TGTGCCAGTAGTATGGTGGAGAACACTGAAGCTTTCTTT. Translated, it gives CASSMVENTEAFF. The V and J genes are TRBV19 and TRBJ1-1; the D is unclear. V lost 3 bases, J lost 1 base, and 6 bases lay in between. Germline lookup yields CDR1 LNHDA and CDR2 SQIVND (reference sequence). The CDR3 loop spans 13 amino acids.

This clonotype turned up a few times. This sequence joins TRBV27 and TRBJ2-1; no clear D gene. This CDR3 comprises 14 residues. V lost 2 bases, J lost 4 bases, and 9 bases lay in between. Germline loops: CDR1 MNHEY, CDR2 SMNVEV (reference sequence). The CDR3 DNA reads TGTGCCAGCAGTTTAAGAACAGATTACAATGAGCAGTTCTTC. As protein: CASSLRTDYNEQFF.

V is TRBV30 and J is TRBJ1-1; D gene unclear. CDR3 length equals 11 residues. Trimming cost V 3 bases and J 9 bases, with 11 bases left between them. Germline CDR1 and CDR2: GTSNPN and SVGIG (reference sequence). CDR3 bases: TGTGCCTGGAGCGTCGCCAGGCAAGCTTTCTTT. It translates to CAWSVARQAFF.

The gene calls are TRBV9 and TRBJ2-7, with 10 bases aligning to TRBD2. There are 16 residues in the CDR3. Germline assignment: CDR1 SGDLS and CDR2 YYNGEE. The trim removed 0 bases at V and 5 bases at J, leaving 8 bases unmatched. CDR3 sequence: CASSVDRLAGRDEQYF. In nucleotides, the CDR3 is TGTGCCAGCAGCGTAGATCGACTAGCGGGCAGAGACGAGCAGTACTTC.

The rearrangement uses TRBV4-1 and TRBJ1-1; 7 nucleotides align to TRBD1. There are 19 residues in the CDR3. The V segment lost 4 bases and the J segment 0 bases; nucleotides outside the gene matches: 17. Germline loops: CDR1 MGHRA, CDR2 YSYEKL. The CDR3 protein is CASSRVPGQREFMNTEAFF. For the CDR3, the DNA is TGCGCCAGCAGCCGGGTACCGGGACAGCGGGAATTCATGAACACTGAAGCTTTCTTT.

This clonotype was found once. This chain joins TRBV2 and TRBJ2-7; the match to TRBD1 covers 7 bases. The CDR3 sequence is 17 residues long. Losses at the gene ends were 3 bases for V and 0 bases for J; bases not matched to a gene: 11. Germline CDR1 reads SNHLY; CDR2 reads FYNNEI. The CDR3 sequence is CASSDNTLTGASYEQYF. The CDR3 DNA is TGTGCCAGCAGTGATAACACCCTTACAGGGGCCTCCTACGAGCAGTACTTC.

Here the CDR3 reads CASSESDNFSKETQYF. Written as DNA, the CDR3 is TGTGCCAGCAGTGAATCGGACAACTTCTCCAAAGAGACCCAGTACTTC. The chain combines TRBV25-1 with TRBJ2-5, with D perhaps TRBD1 (5 bases). Germline V lookup: CDR1 MGHDK, CDR2 SYGVNS. The CDR3 sequence is 16 residues long. Trimming removed 1 base from V and 3 bases from J, with 15 bases in between.

The rearrangement joins TRBV7-9 to TRBJ2-6, with a tentative D call TRBD1 (5 bases). This CDR3 is 16 amino acids long. The germline gives CDR1 SEHNR, CDR2 FQNEAQ (reference sequence). The V gene lost 5 bases and the J gene lost 5 bases, with 16 bases spanning the gap. The CDR3 here is CASSAPQGLRANVLTF. Here the CDR3 DNA reads TGTGCCAGCAGCGCCCCGCAGGGCTTGCGGGCCAACGTCCTGACTTTC. Complete variable domain (other parts from reference TRBV7-9 and TRBJ2-6): DTGVSQNPRHKITKRGQNVTFRCDPISEHNRLYWYRQTLGQGPEFLTYFQNEAQLEKSRLLSDRFSAERPKGSFSTLEIQRTEQGDSAMYLCASSAPQGLRANVLTFGAGSRLTVL.

This clonotype was recorded once. V and J are TRBV29-1 and TRBJ1-1; D gene unclear. In germline, CDR1 is SQVTM, CDR2 ANQGSEA. The CDR3 extends over 12 amino acids. Between the trimmed V and J ends, which lost 4 bases and 2 bases, there was a span of 8 bases. The CDR3 loop is CSVGPSNTEAFF. In DNA, the CDR3 is TGCAGCGTTGGTCCCTCTAACACTGAAGCTTTCTTT.

The chain couples TRBV6-4 to TRBJ1-6; TRBD1 aligns across 9 bases. Unmatched junction bases numbered 3, after V lost 5 bases and J lost 7 bases. Germline lookup yields CDR1 MRHNA and CDR2 SNTAGT. This CDR3 has 14 residues. CDR3 sequence reads: CASSSGTGNSPLHF. The CDR3, as DNA: TGTGCCAGCAGTTCCGGGACAGGGAATTCACCCCTCCACTTT.

This chain joins TRBV4-1 and TRBJ2-1; D could derive from TRBD1 or TRBD2 (6 bases each). Trimming stripped 1 base from V and 1 base from J, with 11 bases between. There are 16 residues in the CDR3. CDR1 is MGHRA and CDR2 is YSYEKL in the germline V gene. The CDR3 sequence: CASSQVRGPSYNEQFF. For the CDR3, the DNA is TGCGCCAGCAGCCAAGTACGGGGGCCATCCTACAATGAGCAGTTCTTC.

The chain carries TRBV18 and TRBJ1-2; 9 positions match TRBD1. In germline, CDR1 is KGHSH, CDR2 LQKENI. The CDR3 spans 15 residues. Losses at the gene ends were 0 bases for V and 5 bases for J; bases not matched to a gene: 4. The CDR3 is CASSPPGTGSYGYTF. CDR3 nucleotides: TGTGCCAGCTCACCACCTGGGACAGGGAGTTATGGCTACACCTTC.

The chain is built from TRBV4-1 and TRBJ2-1, with 7 bases that match TRBD1. Germline-derived CDR1 and CDR2 are MGHRA and YSYEKL. Trimming cost V 4 bases and J 2 bases; bases outside gene matches: 11. CDR3 size: 17 residues. CDR3 amino acids: CASSREGTDVTYNEQFF. For the CDR3, the DNA is TGCGCCAGCAGCCGTGAAGGGACAGACGTTACCTACAATGAGCAGTTCTTC.

This chain links TRBV2 with TRBJ1-2; D is perhaps TRBD1 (6 bases). Germline V gene data show CDR1 as SNHLY and CDR2 as FYNNEI. The CDR3 has 14 residues. The V gene lost 2 bases and the J gene lost 4 bases, with 11 bases spanning the gap. The CDR3 loop reads CASSERGLVYGYTF. For the CDR3, the DNA is TGTGCCAGCAGTGAACGGGGGCTAGTCTATGGCTACACCTTC.

This clonotype was found once. The chain has TRBV5-4 and TRBJ1-4; possible D gene TRBD1, 5 bases. V was cut by 0 bases and J by 10 bases, with 16 bases left in between. CDR3 size: 15 residues. The germline V gene has CDR1 SGHNT and CDR2 YYREEE (reference sequence). As DNA, the CDR3 is TGTGCCAGCAGCTTGGCGCAGGGTGCCGGAGGAAAACTGTTTTTT. Residues: CASSLAQGAGGKLFF.

CDR3 nucleotides: TGTGCCAGCAGTACAAGGGGTTATGAGCAGTTCTTC. Its protein is CASSTRGYEQFF. The chain uses TRBV6-5 and TRBJ2-1, with D possibly being TRBD1 (5 bases). The V gene's germline CDR1 is MNHEY and CDR2 SVGAGI. The CDR3 consists of 12 residues. Trimming pared 5 bases from V and 8 bases from J, leaving 10 bases between.

This chain connects TRBV3-1 to TRBJ1-1, with D uncertain. With 0 bases removed from V and 4 bases from J, the gap between germline ends came to 15 bases. This CDR3 has 16 residues. Germline V CDR1 and CDR2: LGHDT, YNNKEL (reference sequence). The CDR3: CASSQDTKEVFTEAFF. The CDR3 DNA follows: TGTGCCAGCAGCCAAGATACTAAGGAAGTCTTCACTGAAGCTTTCTTT.

The V call is TRBV12-3 or TRBV12-4, the J call TRBJ2-5; 12 nucleotides match TRBD2. This CDR3 has 17 amino acids. The V and J ends lost 6 bases and 3 bases, in that order; junction bases with no gene match: 11. The CDR3 DNA is TGTGCCAGCAGGCGAAGACCGGGACTAGCGGGCGAAGAGACCCAGTACTTC. Its translation: CASRRRPGLAGEETQYF.

This clonotype was observed a single time. This chain uses TRBV28 with TRBJ2-1, with D possibly matching TRBD2 (5 bases). The V and J ends lost 1 base and 5 bases respectively, with 12 bases between them. The CDR3 extends over 15 amino acids. The germline gives CDR1 MDHEN, CDR2 SYDVKM. In DNA, the CDR3 is TGTGCCAGCAGTTTATTAGGAGGCTTTCACAATGAGCAGTTCTTC. Its protein product is CASSLLGGFHNEQFF.

J is TRBJ1-1 and V is TRBV12-3 or TRBV12-4, with 8 nucleotides matching TRBD1. This CDR3 comprises 14 residues. The V and J ends lost 6 bases and 4 bases, in that order; junction bases with no gene match: 7. The CDR3 region is CASRTRQGTTEAFF. The CDR3 DNA is TGTGCCAGCAGGACACGACAGGGGACCACTGAAGCTTTCTTT.

This chain uses TRBV12-3 or TRBV12-4 with TRBJ1-1; 8 bases are shared with TRBD1. The CDR3 runs 16 residues. V lost 5 bases to trimming and J lost 3 bases; unmatched junction nucleotides: 11. This CDR3 is CASSGTGTGPHTEAFF. The CDR3, as DNA: TGTGCCAGCAGTGGGACCGGGACAGGACCCCACACTGAAGCTTTCTTT.